This T cell receptor beta chain was recorded in a study of T cell responses to AZD1222 COVID-19 vaccine. Notes on the study in general: Without day 14 samples, only post-peak T cell repertoires were studied. Among those given AZD1222, only five or six were seropositive at baseline. A reported finding is that nearly half of spike-specific TCRs target unmutated variant regions.

As concerns this clone: The antigen remains unidentified.

The V end lost 6 bases, the J end lost 0 bases, and 8 bases lay between the germline ends. Looked up from germline, CDR1 is LGHNA and CDR2 is YSLEER. The CDR3 totals 13 residues. The repertoire was sequenced with immunoSEQ multiplex PCR; TCRdb's copy has only in-frame clones and lacks some. Found here are 120,000 to 150,000 clones, 92% of them singletons; the top ten hold about 4.1%. The chain has TRBV4-3 and TRBJ1-1; D not certain. The sequenced sample was peripheral blood, obtained 28 days after the second AZD1222 dose. This TCR was recovered from an adult who received the AZD1222 COVID-19 vaccine. Written as DNA, the CDR3 is TGCGCCAGCAGATTCCAGCTGAACACTGAAGCTTTCTTT. It is translated as CASRFQLNTEAFF.